This TCR beta chain emerged from a study of T cell responses to AZD1222 COVID-19 vaccine. Study outcomes and limitations: Nearly half of spike-specific TCRs reportedly target unmutated variant regions. White British ancestry dominated among donors, who included more females, and clonal diversity was possibly underestimated. A rise in Spike-specific TCR breadth and depth followed two AZD1222 doses.

Profiled with immunoSEQ multiplex PCR; TCRdb holds only in-frame clones, not every one. The top ten clones hold 4% to 5% of a sample with 90,000 to 150,000 clones, 80% to 95% of them seen once. Germline V gene lookup returns CDR1 SQVTM and CDR2 ANQGSEA. The CDR3 extends over 13 amino acids. Trimming left V 6 bases short and J 0 bases short, with 12 bases between. On this clone itself: Its antigen is as yet unknown.

The chain has TRBV29-1 and TRBJ2-7; D possibly corresponds to TRBD2 (6 bases). This TCR was recovered from an adult who received the MenACWY meningococcal vaccine as a control. Sequencing used peripheral blood, obtained 28 days after the second dose of the MenACWY control vaccine. DNA of the CDR3: TGCAGCGTAGAGGCGGGACTCTCCTACGAGCAGTACTTC. Its protein is CSVEAGLSYEQYF.